The rows below give T cell receptor beta chains drawn from one sample of a study of spatial heterogeneity in lung cancer. Each CDR3 protein gets one entry after TCRdb re-called the 5' RACE reads with MiXCR. Of about 44,000 distinct CDR3 sequences in the sample, roughly 15% were seen once. This material consisted of PBMCs, taken at surgery. These receptors all stem from a male donor with early-stage non-small cell lung cancer. Each CDR3 is given with its conserved first and last residue. The D gene is left open where the match is weak. Not every row has a clone size; where given, it reads once, few, many or a size class.

v_gene	abundance	j_gene	d_gene	CDR3aa	CDR3nt
TRBV12-3/TRBV12-4	few	TRBJ2-1	TRBD1	CASSQTGGPYNEQFF	TGTGCCAGCAGTCAAACAGGGGGCCCCTACAATGAGCAGTTCTTC
TRBV7-9	.	TRBJ1-6	.	CASSRNENSPLHF	TGTGCCAGCAGCCGTAACGAGAATTCACCCCTCCACTTT
TRBV29-1	few	TRBJ2-1	TRBD2	CSVPGLGNNEQFF	TGCAGCGTCCCCGGACTAGGGAACAATGAGCAGTTCTTC
TRBV28	.	TRBJ1-6	TRBD1	CASQGEGTSYNSPLHF	TGTGCCAGCCAGGGGGAGGGAACCTCCTATAATTCACCCCTCCACTTT
TRBV20-1	.	TRBJ1-5	.	CSAKGLMGQPQHF	TGCAGTGCTAAAGGACTCATGGGACAGCCCCAGCATTTT
TRBV7-2	few	TRBJ2-1	.	CASSLALWESSYNEQFF	TGTGCCAGCAGCTTAGCGCTATGGGAAAGCTCCTACAATGAGCAGTTCTTC
TRBV5-6	.	TRBJ2-3	.	CASSLDPDGSTDTQYF	TGTGCCAGCAGCTTGGATCCGGACGGCTCCACAGATACGCAGTATTTT
TRBV20-1	many	TRBJ2-1	TRBD2	CSAEETSGLNSYNEQFF	TGCAGTGCGGAGGAGACTAGCGGCCTCAACTCCTACAATGAGCAGTTCTTC
TRBV7-9	.	TRBJ1-1	.	CASSLQGRGNTEAFF	TGTGCCAGCAGCTTACAAGGCAGGGGGAACACTGAAGCTTTCTTT
TRBV7-2	few	TRBJ2-2	TRBD2	CASSLSGGRSTGELFF	TGTGCCAGCAGCTTATCGGGAGGGCGGAGCACCGGGGAGCTGTTTTTT
TRBV7-8	few	TRBJ2-5	TRBD2	CASSLVRLAGDFETQYF	TGTGCCAGCAGCTTAGTGAGACTAGCGGGAGACTTCGAGACCCAGTACTTC
TRBV5-1	many	TRBJ2-7	TRBD1	CASSGGRTGGMNEQYF	TGCGCCAGCAGCGGAGGACGGACAGGGGGCATGAACGAGCAGTACTTC
TRBV12-3/TRBV12-4	few	TRBJ2-1	TRBD1	CASSRTGSRTYNEQFF	TGTGCCAGCAGTCGGACAGGGAGTCGGACCTACAATGAGCAGTTCTTC
TRBV29-1	few	TRBJ2-7	TRBD2	CSVDGLAGGSYEQYF	TGCAGCGTTGACGGGCTAGCGGGAGGATCCTACGAGCAGTACTTC
TRBV12-3/TRBV12-4	few	TRBJ1-2	.	CASTTRTVAGYTF	TGTGCCAGCACCACTCGGACAGTAGCCGGCTACACCTTC
TRBV2	many	TRBJ2-1	TRBD2	CASSDAGGRNEQFF	TGTGCCAGCAGTGACGCGGGGGGGCGGAATGAGCAGTTCTTC
TRBV5-1	.	TRBJ2-5	.	CASSLRTGFQETQYF	TGCGCCAGCAGCTTACGAACCGGGTTCCAAGAGACCCAGTACTTC
TRBV5-1	many	TRBJ1-1	.	CASSLVADEAFF	TGCGCCAGCAGCTTGGTGGCAGATGAAGCTTTCTTT
TRBV11-2	few	TRBJ2-3	.	CASSLYGRRSTDTQYF	TGTGCCAGCAGCTTATACGGTCGACGGAGCACAGATACGCAGTATTTT
TRBV9	few	TRBJ2-7	TRBD1	CASSEGTGLGEQYF	TGTGCCAGCAGCGAGGGGACAGGCCTTGGCGAGCAGTACTTC
TRBV6-1	.	TRBJ2-7	.	CASSEGGLSYEQYF	TGTGCCAGCAGTGAAGGGGGGCTCTCCTACGAGCAGTACTTC
TRBV11-2	.	TRBJ2-4	.	CASSPRSGPIQYF	TGTGCCAGCAGCCCTCGGTCCGGGCCCATTCAGTACTTC
TRBV4-1	.	TRBJ2-3	TRBD2	CASSLAGDRGVTTDTQYF	TGCGCCAGCAGCTTAGCGGGAGATCGGGGGGTGACCACAGATACGCAGTATTTT
TRBV7-9	few	TRBJ2-2	.	CASSLENTGELFF	TGTGCCAGCAGCTTGGAGAACACCGGGGAGCTGTTTTTT
TRBV6-2/TRBV6-3	.	TRBJ1-1	.	CASSYFGTRAFF	TGTGCCAGCAGTTACTTTGGGACACGGGCTTTCTTT
TRBV7-9	few	TRBJ2-5	TRBD2	CASSFSGRTQETQYF	TGTGCCAGCAGCTTTAGCGGGAGAACCCAAGAGACCCAGTACTTC
TRBV29-1	.	TRBJ2-1	TRBD1	CSATGTGGYNEQFF	TGCAGCGCCACCGGGACAGGGGGCTACAATGAGCAGTTCTTC
TRBV3-1	.	TRBJ1-1	.	CASSQERGVMNTEAFF	TGTGCCAGCAGCCAAGAAAGGGGGGTGATGAACACTGAAGCTTTCTTT
TRBV2	many	TRBJ1-2	.	CASTRTVYGYTF	TGTGCCAGCACCCGGACGGTCTATGGCTACACCTTC
TRBV20-1	many	TRBJ1-1	.	CSARRSVDMNTEAFF	TGCAGTGCTAGAAGATCCGTAGATATGAACACTGAAGCTTTCTTT
TRBV18	many	TRBJ2-5	TRBD1	CASSRTGFQETQYF	TGTGCCAGCTCCAGGACAGGCTTCCAAGAGACCCAGTACTTC
TRBV2	few	TRBJ2-3	TRBD2	CASRLPRAAGEDTQYF	TGTGCCAGCAGGTTGCCCCGGGCCGCGGGAGAGGATACGCAGTATTTT
TRBV19	few	TRBJ2-4	.	CASSVVLAKNIQYF	TGTGCCAGTAGTGTAGTCTTAGCCAAAAACATTCAGTACTTC
TRBV12-3/TRBV12-4	.	TRBJ2-7	TRBD1	CASSVDRVTTYEQYF	TGTGCCAGCAGCGTGGACAGGGTTACGACCTACGAGCAGTACTTC
TRBV18	.	TRBJ2-2	.	CASSPGHGNTGELFF	TGTGCCAGCTCACCAGGACACGGGAACACCGGGGAGCTGTTTTTT
TRBV6-6	.	TRBJ1-6	.	CASSLPPTDPYNSPLHF	TGTGCCAGCAGCTTACCCCCGACAGACCCCTATAATTCACCCCTCCACTTT
TRBV4-3	few	TRBJ1-2	.	CASSQDLGVSGYTF	TGCGCCAGCAGCCAAGATTTAGGGGTTAGCGGCTACACCTTC
TRBV20-1	many	TRBJ2-7	TRBD1	CSAEGDRKSDSYEQYF	TGCAGTGCTGAGGGGGACAGGAAATCCGACTCCTACGAGCAGTACTTC
TRBV7-2	few	TRBJ1-5	TRBD1	CASSGTGGGQPQHF	TGTGCCAGCAGCGGGACAGGGGGGGGACAGCCCCAGCATTTT
TRBV10-3	.	TRBJ2-3	TRBD2	CAIGLAGSDTQYF	TGTGCCATCGGACTAGCGGGGTCAGATACGCAGTATTTT
TRBV12-3/TRBV12-4	many	TRBJ1-3	.	CAAPLSPAFSGNTIYF	TGTGCCGCACCCCTCTCTCCCGCATTTTCTGGAAACACCATATATTTT
TRBV5-1	many	TRBJ1-1	.	CASSLLGLNTEAFF	TGCGCCAGCAGCTTGCTCGGATTGAACACTGAAGCTTTCTTT
TRBV11-1	.	TRBJ1-1	TRBD1	CASSLGPGQGASGTEAFF	TGTGCCAGCAGCTTAGGACCGGGACAGGGGGCTTCGGGTACTGAAGCTTTCTTT